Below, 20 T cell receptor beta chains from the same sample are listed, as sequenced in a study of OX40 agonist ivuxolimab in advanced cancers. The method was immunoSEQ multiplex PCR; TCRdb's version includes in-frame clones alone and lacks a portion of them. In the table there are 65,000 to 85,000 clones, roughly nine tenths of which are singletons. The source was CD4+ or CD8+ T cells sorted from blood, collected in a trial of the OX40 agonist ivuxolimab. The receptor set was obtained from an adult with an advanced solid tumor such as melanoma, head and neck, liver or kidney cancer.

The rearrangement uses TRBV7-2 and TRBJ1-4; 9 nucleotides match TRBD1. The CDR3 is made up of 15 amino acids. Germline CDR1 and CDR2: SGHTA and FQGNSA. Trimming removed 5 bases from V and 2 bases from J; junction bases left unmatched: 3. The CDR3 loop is CASSAQGATNEKLFF. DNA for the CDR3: TGTGCCAGCAGCGCACAGGGGGCGACTAATGAAAAACTGTTTTTT.

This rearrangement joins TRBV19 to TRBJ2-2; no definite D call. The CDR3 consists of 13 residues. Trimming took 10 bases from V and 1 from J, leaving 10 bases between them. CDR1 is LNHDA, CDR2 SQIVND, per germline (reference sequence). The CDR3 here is CATNPENTGELFF. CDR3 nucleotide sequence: TGTGCCACGAACCCGGAGAACACCGGGGAGCTGTTTTTT.

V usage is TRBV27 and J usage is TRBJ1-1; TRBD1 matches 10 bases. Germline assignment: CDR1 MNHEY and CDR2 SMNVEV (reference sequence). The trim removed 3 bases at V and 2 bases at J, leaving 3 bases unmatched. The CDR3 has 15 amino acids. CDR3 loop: CASSFDRGLNTEAFF. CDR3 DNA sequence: TGTGCCAGCAGTTTTGACAGGGGGCTAAACACTGAAGCTTTCTTT.

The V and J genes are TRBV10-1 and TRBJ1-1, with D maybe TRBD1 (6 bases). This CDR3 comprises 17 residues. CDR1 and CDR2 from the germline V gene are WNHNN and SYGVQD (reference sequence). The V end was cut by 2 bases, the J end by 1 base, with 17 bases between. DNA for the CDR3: TGCGCCAGCAGTGAGGAGGGCAGGGGAGTATGGAACACTGAAGCTTTCTTT. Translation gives CASSEEGRGVWNTEAFF.

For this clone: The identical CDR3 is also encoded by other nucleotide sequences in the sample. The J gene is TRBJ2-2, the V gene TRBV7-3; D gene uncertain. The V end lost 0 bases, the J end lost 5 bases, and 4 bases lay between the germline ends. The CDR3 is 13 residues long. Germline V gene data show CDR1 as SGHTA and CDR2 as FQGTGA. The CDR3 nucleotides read TGTGCCAGCAGCTTAACTATTACCGGGGAGCTGTTTTTT. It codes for CASSLTITGELFF.

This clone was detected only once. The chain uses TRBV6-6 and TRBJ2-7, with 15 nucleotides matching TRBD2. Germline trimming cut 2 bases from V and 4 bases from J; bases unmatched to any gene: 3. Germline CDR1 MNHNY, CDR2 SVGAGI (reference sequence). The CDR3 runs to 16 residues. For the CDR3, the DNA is TGTGCCAGCAGTTACCTTGGGACTAGCGGGGGGTACGAGCAGTACTTC. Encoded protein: CASSYLGTSGGYEQYF.

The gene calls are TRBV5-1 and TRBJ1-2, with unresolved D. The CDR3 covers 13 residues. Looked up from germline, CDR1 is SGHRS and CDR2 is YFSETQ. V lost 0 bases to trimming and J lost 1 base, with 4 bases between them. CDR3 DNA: TGCGCCAGCAGCTTGGGGAATAACTATGGCTACACCTTC. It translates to CASSLGNNYGYTF.

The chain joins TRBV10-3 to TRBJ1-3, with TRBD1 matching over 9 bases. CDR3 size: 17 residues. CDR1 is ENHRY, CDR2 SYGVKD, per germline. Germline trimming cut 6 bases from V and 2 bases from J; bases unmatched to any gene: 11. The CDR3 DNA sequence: TGTGCCATCAGACTCGGGACAGGGAGGTTTACTGGAAACACCATATATTTT. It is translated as CAIRLGTGRFTGNTIYF.

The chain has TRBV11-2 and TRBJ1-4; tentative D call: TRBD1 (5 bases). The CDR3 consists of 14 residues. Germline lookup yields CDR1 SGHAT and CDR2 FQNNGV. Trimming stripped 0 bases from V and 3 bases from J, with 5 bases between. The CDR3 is CASSLEGANEKLFF. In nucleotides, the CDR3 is TGTGCCAGCAGCTTAGAGGGGGCTAATGAAAAACTGTTTTTT.

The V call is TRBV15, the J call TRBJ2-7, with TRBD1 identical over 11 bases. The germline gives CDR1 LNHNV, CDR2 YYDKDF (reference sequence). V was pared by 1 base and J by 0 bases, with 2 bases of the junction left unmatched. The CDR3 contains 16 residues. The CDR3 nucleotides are TGTGCCACCAGCAGAGGGGGGACAGGGGGCTCCTACGAGCAGTACTTC. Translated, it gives CATSRGGTGGSYEQYF.

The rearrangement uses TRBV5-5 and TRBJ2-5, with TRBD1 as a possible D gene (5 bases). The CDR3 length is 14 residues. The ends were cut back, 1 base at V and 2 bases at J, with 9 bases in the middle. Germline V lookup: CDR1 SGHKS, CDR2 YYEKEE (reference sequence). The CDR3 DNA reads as TGTGCCAGCAGCTTGCGACAGTATCAAGAGACCCAGTACTTC. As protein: CASSLRQYQETQYF.

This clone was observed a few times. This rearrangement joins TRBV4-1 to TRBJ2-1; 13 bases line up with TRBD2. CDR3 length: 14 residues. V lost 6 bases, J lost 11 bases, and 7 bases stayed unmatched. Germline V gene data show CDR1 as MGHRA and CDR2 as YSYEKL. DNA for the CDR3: TGCGCCAGCAGACCCGGACTAGCGGGGGATAAGCAGTTCTTC. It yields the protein CASRPGLAGDKQFF.

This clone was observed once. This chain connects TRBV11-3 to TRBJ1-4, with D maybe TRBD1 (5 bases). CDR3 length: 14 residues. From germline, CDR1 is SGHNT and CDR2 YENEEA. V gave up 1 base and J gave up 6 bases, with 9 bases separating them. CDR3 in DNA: TGTGCCAGCAGCTTAGCCAGGGACTATGAAAAACTGTTTTTT. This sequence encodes CASSLARDYEKLFF. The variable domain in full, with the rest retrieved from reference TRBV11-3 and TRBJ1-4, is EAGVVQSPRYKIIEKKQPVAFWCNPISGHNTLYWYLQNLGQGPELLIRYENEEAVDDSQLPKDRFSAERLKGVDSTLKIQPAELGDSAVYLCASSLARDYEKLFFGSGTQLSVL.

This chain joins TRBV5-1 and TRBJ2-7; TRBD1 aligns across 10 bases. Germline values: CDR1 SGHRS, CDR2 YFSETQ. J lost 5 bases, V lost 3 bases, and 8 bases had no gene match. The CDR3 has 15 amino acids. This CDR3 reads CASSSQTGGGDEQYF. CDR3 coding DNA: TGCGCCAGCAGCTCCCAGACAGGGGGCGGCGACGAGCAGTACTTC.

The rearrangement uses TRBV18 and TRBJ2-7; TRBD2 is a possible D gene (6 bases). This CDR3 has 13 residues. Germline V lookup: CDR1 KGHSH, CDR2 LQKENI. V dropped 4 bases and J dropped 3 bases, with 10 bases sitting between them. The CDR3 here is CASSRQEGYEQYF. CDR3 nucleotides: TGTGCCAGCTCACGCCAGGAGGGCTACGAGCAGTACTTC.

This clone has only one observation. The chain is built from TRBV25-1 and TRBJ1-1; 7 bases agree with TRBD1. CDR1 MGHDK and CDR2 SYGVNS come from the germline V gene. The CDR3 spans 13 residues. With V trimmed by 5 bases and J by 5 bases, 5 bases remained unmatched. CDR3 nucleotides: TGTGCCAGCAGTTTGACAGGGTTTACTGAAGCTTTCTTT. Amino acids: CASSLTGFTEAFF.

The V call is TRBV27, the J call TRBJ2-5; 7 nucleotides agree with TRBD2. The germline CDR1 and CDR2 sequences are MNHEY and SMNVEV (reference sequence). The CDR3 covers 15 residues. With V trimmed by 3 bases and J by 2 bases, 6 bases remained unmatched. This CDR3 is CASSFSMGGQETQYF. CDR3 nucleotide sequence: TGTGCCAGCAGTTTTTCAATGGGGGGGCAAGAGACCCAGTACTTC.

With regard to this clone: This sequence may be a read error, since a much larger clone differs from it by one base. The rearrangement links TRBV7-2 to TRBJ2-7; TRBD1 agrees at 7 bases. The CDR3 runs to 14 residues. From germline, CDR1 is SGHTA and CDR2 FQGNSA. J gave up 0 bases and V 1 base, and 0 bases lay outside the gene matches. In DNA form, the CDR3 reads TGTGCCAGCAGCTTAGGGACAGGCTCCTACGAGCAGTACTTC. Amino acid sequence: CASSLGTGSYEQYF.

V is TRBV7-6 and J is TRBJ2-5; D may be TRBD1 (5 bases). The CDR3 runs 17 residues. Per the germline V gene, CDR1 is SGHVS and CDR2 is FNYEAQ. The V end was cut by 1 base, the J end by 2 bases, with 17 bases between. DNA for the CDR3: TGTGCCAGCAGCTTAGGTGTAATGACAGACGCTCAAGAGACCCAGTACTTC. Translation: CASSLGVMTDAQETQYF.

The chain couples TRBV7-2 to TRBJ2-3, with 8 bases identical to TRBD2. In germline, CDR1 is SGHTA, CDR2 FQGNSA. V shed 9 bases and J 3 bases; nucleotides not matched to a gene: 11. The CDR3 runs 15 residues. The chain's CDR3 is CASILLSGSTDTQYF. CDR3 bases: TGTGCCAGTATTTTACTAAGCGGGAGTACAGATACGCAGTATTTT.